Following are 26 T cell receptor beta chains from one sample sequenced in a study of T cells in Graves' hyperthyroidism and ophthalmopathy. Researchers amplified the TCR beta CDR3 regions from RNA transcripts. In the first-round RT-PCR of the TCR CDR3, the HTBI primer set was used. One entry per CDR3 protein results from TCRdb running MiXCR on the multiplex PCR reads. Here the sample spans hundreds of thousands of distinct CDR3 sequences, about 15% being singletons. Material: blood. The receptors come from a woman aged 55-75 years with Graves' ophthalmopathy.

This clonotype was seen repeatedly, ten times or more. The chain links TRBV18 to TRBJ2-3; 8 nucleotides align to TRBD2. Germline loops: CDR1 KGHSH, CDR2 LQKENI. This CDR3 region has 16 residues. Trimming at V came to 0 bases and at J to 6 bases, leaving 8 bases not matched to a gene. CDR3: CASSPPSGGAGDTQYF. DNA of the CDR3: TGTGCCAGCTCACCACCTTCCGGGGGGGCCGGGGATACGCAGTATTTT.

The chain carries TRBV2 and TRBJ2-1; TRBD1 matches at 9 bases. Germline assignment: CDR1 SNHLY and CDR2 FYNNEI. The trim removed 10 bases at V and 0 bases at J, leaving 16 bases unmatched. The CDR3 contains 18 residues. The CDR3 DNA reads TGTGCCACTCTCCGGGACAGGGTCCCCTCGGGCTCCTACAATGAGCAGTTCTTC. It codes for CATLRDRVPSGSYNEQFF.

The rearrangement joins TRBV6-5 to TRBJ2-4; the D gene is possibly TRBD1 (5 bases). Trimming took off 2 bases at V and 6 bases at J, with 14 bases between the two ends. CDR1 MNHEY and CDR2 SVGAGI come from the germline V gene. This CDR3 has 15 amino acids. CDR3 coding DNA: TGTGCCAGCAGTTACCGCCGCGACAGTACAAACATTCAGTACTTC. Translating gives CASSYRRDSTNIQYF.

On this clonotype itself: A much bigger clone sits one base away, suggesting this may be a read error. The chain employs TRBV10-3 and TRBJ1-1, with 7 bases aligning to TRBD1. The CDR3 has 14 residues. J lost 0 bases, V lost 11 bases, and 9 bases had no gene match. Germline V lookup: CDR1 ENHRY, CDR2 SYGVKD. CDR3 protein: CASVLGQMNTEAFF. In DNA form, the CDR3 reads TGTGCCTCGGTCCTGGGACAGATGAACACTGAAGCTTTCTTT.

This chain joins TRBV19 and TRBJ2-7, with D perhaps matching TRBD1 (6 bases). This CDR3 has 14 residues. Trimming took 1 base from V and 6 from J, leaving 13 bases between them. CDR1 and CDR2 (germline): LNHDA, SQIVND (reference sequence). The CDR3 reads CASSIGRGSAEQYF. Here the CDR3 DNA reads TGTGCCAGTAGTATAGGCAGGGGATCGGCCGAGCAGTACTTC.

The chain uses TRBV20-1 and TRBJ2-7; a weak D match, TRBD1 (6 bases). The CDR3 runs 15 residues. Germline V CDR1 and CDR2: DFQATT, SNEGSKA (reference sequence). With 6 bases removed from V and 2 bases from J, the gap between germline ends came to 20 bases. CDR3 in amino acids: CSATNRVLPTYEQYF. The CDR3 DNA follows: TGCAGTGCCACAAACAGGGTCCTACCAACCTACGAGCAGTACTTC.

This clonotype has a count of ten or more. The CDR3 DNA is TGTGCCAGCAGTTTAAACCGAAACAATGAGCAGTTCTTC. Translated: CASSLNRNNEQFF. The V gene is TRBV12-3 or TRBV12-4, the J gene TRBJ2-1; D unclear. The CDR3 contains 13 residues. V was shortened by 2 bases and J by 5 bases, with 7 bases between the two germline ends.

On this clonotype: This clone may be a read error of a much larger clone one base away. The chain carries TRBV12-3 or TRBV12-4 and TRBJ1-5; D is unresolved. The CDR3 totals 18 residues. The V end was cut by 6 bases, the J end by 3 bases, with 24 bases between. The CDR3 protein is CASSPQSEAPRSNQPQHF. DNA of the CDR3: TGTGCCAGCAGCCCCCAAAGTGAGGCTCCGAGGTCCAATCAGCCCCAGCATTTT.

This chain joins TRBV11-3 and TRBJ2-5, with D perhaps TRBD1 or TRBD2 (5 bases each). Trimming removed 5 bases at V and 9 bases at J, with 16 bases between. CDR1 and CDR2 (germline): SGHNT, YENEEA. The CDR3 runs to 13 residues. The CDR3 loop reads CASSQWGSEAQYF. The CDR3 region has the DNA TGTGCCAGCAGCCAGTGGGGGTCCGAGGCCCAGTACTTC.

This clonotype showed up many times. J is TRBJ2-7 and V is TRBV11-2; D call uncertain. V was cut by 0 bases and J by 6 bases, with 9 bases left in between. Per germline, CDR1 SGHAT and CDR2 FQNNGV. The CDR3 spans 13 residues. The CDR3 region is CASSLEPLSEQYF. In DNA form, the CDR3 reads TGTGCCAGCAGCTTAGAACCCTTATCCGAGCAGTACTTC.

At least ten counts were recorded for this clonotype. This chain joins TRBV10-3 and TRBJ2-7, with TRBD1 identical over 12 bases. The germline V gene encodes CDR1 ENHRY and CDR2 SYGVKD. This CDR3 has 15 residues. Trimming at V came to 5 bases and at J to 5 bases, leaving 7 bases not matched to a gene. CDR3 sequence: CAISRPGQGADEQYF. Here the CDR3 DNA reads TGTGCCATCAGTCGACCGGGACAGGGGGCGGACGAGCAGTACTTC.

The chain carries TRBV6-1 and TRBJ1-5; 11 bases line up with TRBD1. V shed 6 bases, J shed 6 bases, and the junction held 7 bases outside the gene matches. Germline CDR1 is MNHNS and CDR2 is SASEGT. The CDR3 has 15 amino acids. CDR3 DNA sequence: TGTGCCAGCAGACCAGGGACAGGGGGTCTTCAGCCCCAGCATTTT. It specifies CASRPGTGGLQPQHF.

About this clonotype itself: Its ends do not fully match the called genes, so a read error is possible. The V call is TRBV3-1, the J call TRBJ2-7, with 8 bases matching TRBD1. This CDR3 has 14 residues. Germline CDR1 reads LGHDT; CDR2 reads YNNKEL (reference sequence). The CDR3 coding sequence is TGTTCCAGCAGCCGGGACAGGCATTCCTACGAGCAGTACTTC. Translated, it gives CSSSRDRHSYEQYF.

V usage is TRBV14 and J usage is TRBJ1-4; D is unresolved. Germline values: CDR1 SGHDN, CDR2 FVKESK. There are 14 residues in the CDR3. V lost 4 bases and J 8 bases, leaving 14 bases between the germline ends. The CDR3: CASSRGYEGEKLFF. The CDR3 region has the DNA TGTGCCAGCAGCCGTGGGTATGAAGGAGAAAAACTGTTTTTT.

This clonotype occurred many times. V is TRBV7-9 and J is TRBJ2-7; 15 nucleotides line up with TRBD2. From germline, CDR1 is SEHNR and CDR2 FQNEAQ (reference sequence). The J segment lost 0 bases and the V segment lost 9 bases, leaving 3 bases of the junction unmatched. The CDR3 runs to 15 residues. CDR3 protein: CASGTSGRSSYEQYF. The CDR3 nucleotides are TGTGCCAGTGGGACTAGCGGGAGGAGCTCCTACGAGCAGTACTTC.

This clonotype was picked up many times. V is TRBV11-2 and J is TRBJ1-1; a weak D match, TRBD1 (5 bases). CDR3 length: 14 residues. Between the trimmed V and J ends, which lost 0 bases and 8 bases, there was a span of 13 bases. Germline CDR1 is SGHAT and CDR2 is FQNNGV. CDR3 sequence (DNA): TGTGCCAGCAGCTTAGATCCGGGACGCGTAGAAGCTTTCTTT. This gives the protein CASSLDPGRVEAFF.

To note about this clonotype: With a much larger clone just one base away, this may be a read error. The chain carries TRBV11-2 and TRBJ2-3, with 9 bases identical to TRBD2. Trimming took 6 bases from V and 2 from J; bases not matched to a gene: 15. From germline, CDR1 is SGHAT and CDR2 FQNNGV. The CDR3 is 18 residues long. This CDR3 is CASSQPGQRGVNTDTQYF. The CDR3 nucleotides are TGTGCCAGCAGTCAACCAGGCCAGCGGGGGGTTAACACAGATACGCAGTATTTT. Supplemented by reference TRBV11-2 and TRBJ2-3, the full variable domain reads EAGVAQSPRYKIIEKRQSVAFWCNPISGHATLYWYQQILGQGPKLLIQFQNNGVVDDSQLPKDRFSAERLKGVDSTLKIQPAKLEDSAVYLCASSQPGQRGVNTDTQYFGPGTRLTVL.

This rearrangement joins TRBV15 to TRBJ1-6, with unresolved D. CDR1 and CDR2 from the germline V gene are LNHNV and YYDKDF (reference sequence). The length of the CDR3 is 17 residues. Trimming pared 0 bases from V and 7 bases from J, leaving 16 bases between. This CDR3 reads CATSRETWAPKNSPLHF. The DNA for the CDR3 is TGTGCCACCAGCAGAGAAACGTGGGCACCAAAGAATTCACCCCTCCACTTT.

This clonotype was seen ten or more times. The V call is TRBV27, the J call TRBJ2-5, with D perhaps matching TRBD1 (5 bases). The CDR3 runs 15 residues. Germline-derived CDR1 and CDR2 are MNHEY and SMNVEV (reference sequence). The V gene lost 5 bases and the J gene lost 5 bases, with 18 bases spanning the gap. CDR3 DNA: TGTGCCAGCAGTCCAAGAGGTCAGGGATGGGAGACCCAGTACTTC. Protein product: CASSPRGQGWETQYF.

This clonotype was seen repeatedly, ten times or more. The rearrangement links TRBV7-2 to TRBJ1-3; no firm D call. Germline V lookup: CDR1 SGHTA, CDR2 FQGNSA. Trimming cost V 4 bases and J 3 bases, with 10 bases left between them. The CDR3 length is 14 residues. The CDR3 sequence: CASSSDYHGNTIYF. DNA of the CDR3: TGTGCCAGCAGCTCGGACTACCATGGAAACACCATATATTTT.

The rearrangement joins TRBV2 to TRBJ2-1; 9 bases align to TRBD2. This CDR3 is built from 15 residues. Germline V gives CDR1 SNHLY, CDR2 FYNNEI. Trimming removed 7 bases from V and 5 bases from J; junction bases left unmatched: 9. The DNA for the CDR3 is TGTGCCAGCAACCCCATAGCGGGAGCGGACAATGAGCAGTTCTTC. Protein: CASNPIAGADNEQFF.

The table lists this clonotype with many counts. The chain links TRBV27 to TRBJ2-7, with 14 bases identical to TRBD2. Trimming took 2 bases from V and 3 from J; bases not matched to a gene: 9. Germline V lookup: CDR1 MNHEY, CDR2 SMNVEV (reference sequence). The length of the CDR3 is 18 residues. CDR3 protein: CASSLRTSGGPYYYEQYF. The CDR3 DNA is TGTGCCAGCAGTTTACGGACTAGCGGGGGGCCGTATTACTACGAGCAGTACTTC.

This rearrangement joins TRBV7-2 to TRBJ1-5, with 10 bases fitting TRBD1. The V gene end was trimmed by 7 bases and the J gene end by 6 bases; junction bases not matched to a gene: 9. The CDR3 spans 15 residues. The germline V gene encodes CDR1 SGHTA and CDR2 FQGNSA. This CDR3 reads CASTPTGGGGQPQHF. CDR3 nucleotides: TGTGCCAGCACCCCGACAGGGGGCGGCGGTCAGCCCCAGCATTTT. Full variable domain (missing parts from reference TRBV7-2 and TRBJ1-5): GAGVSQSPSNKVTEKGKDVELRCDPISGHTALYWYRQSLGQGLEFLIYFQGNSAPDKSGLPSDRFSAERTGGSVSTLTIQRTQQEDSAVYLCASTPTGGGGQPQHFGDGTRLSIL.

This clonotype was seen at least ten times. The V and J genes are TRBV5-1 and TRBJ1-2; D might be TRBD1 (5 bases). The V gene lost 4 bases and the J gene lost 6 bases, with 13 bases spanning the gap. The CDR3 is made up of 13 amino acids. From germline, CDR1 is SGHRS and CDR2 YFSETQ. The CDR3 sequence: CASSTGTGNGYTF. In DNA, the CDR3 is TGCGCCAGCAGCACCGGGACGGGGAATGGCTACACCTTC.

In this sample, this clonotype turned up many times. The V gene is TRBV6-1, the J gene TRBJ1-2; D is undetermined. Trimming cost V 6 bases and J 4 bases, with 15 bases left between them. The CDR3 length is 14 residues. Germline V gene lookup returns CDR1 MNHNS and CDR2 SASEGT. CDR3 DNA sequence: TGTGCCAGCAGCTTACCTGACTGGGCCTATGGCTACACCTTC. Its translation is CASSLPDWAYGYTF.

This clonotype was observed many times. This chain links TRBV20-1 with TRBJ2-3, with TRBD1 matching over 9 bases. The V segment lost 5 bases and the J segment 4 bases; nucleotides outside the gene matches: 1. Germline V gene sequence: CDR1 DFQATT, CDR2 SNEGSKA (reference sequence). CDR3 length equals 12 residues. The DNA for the CDR3 is TGCAGTGCTGGACAGGGGTCAGATACGCAGTATTTT. Translation: CSAGQGSDTQYF.